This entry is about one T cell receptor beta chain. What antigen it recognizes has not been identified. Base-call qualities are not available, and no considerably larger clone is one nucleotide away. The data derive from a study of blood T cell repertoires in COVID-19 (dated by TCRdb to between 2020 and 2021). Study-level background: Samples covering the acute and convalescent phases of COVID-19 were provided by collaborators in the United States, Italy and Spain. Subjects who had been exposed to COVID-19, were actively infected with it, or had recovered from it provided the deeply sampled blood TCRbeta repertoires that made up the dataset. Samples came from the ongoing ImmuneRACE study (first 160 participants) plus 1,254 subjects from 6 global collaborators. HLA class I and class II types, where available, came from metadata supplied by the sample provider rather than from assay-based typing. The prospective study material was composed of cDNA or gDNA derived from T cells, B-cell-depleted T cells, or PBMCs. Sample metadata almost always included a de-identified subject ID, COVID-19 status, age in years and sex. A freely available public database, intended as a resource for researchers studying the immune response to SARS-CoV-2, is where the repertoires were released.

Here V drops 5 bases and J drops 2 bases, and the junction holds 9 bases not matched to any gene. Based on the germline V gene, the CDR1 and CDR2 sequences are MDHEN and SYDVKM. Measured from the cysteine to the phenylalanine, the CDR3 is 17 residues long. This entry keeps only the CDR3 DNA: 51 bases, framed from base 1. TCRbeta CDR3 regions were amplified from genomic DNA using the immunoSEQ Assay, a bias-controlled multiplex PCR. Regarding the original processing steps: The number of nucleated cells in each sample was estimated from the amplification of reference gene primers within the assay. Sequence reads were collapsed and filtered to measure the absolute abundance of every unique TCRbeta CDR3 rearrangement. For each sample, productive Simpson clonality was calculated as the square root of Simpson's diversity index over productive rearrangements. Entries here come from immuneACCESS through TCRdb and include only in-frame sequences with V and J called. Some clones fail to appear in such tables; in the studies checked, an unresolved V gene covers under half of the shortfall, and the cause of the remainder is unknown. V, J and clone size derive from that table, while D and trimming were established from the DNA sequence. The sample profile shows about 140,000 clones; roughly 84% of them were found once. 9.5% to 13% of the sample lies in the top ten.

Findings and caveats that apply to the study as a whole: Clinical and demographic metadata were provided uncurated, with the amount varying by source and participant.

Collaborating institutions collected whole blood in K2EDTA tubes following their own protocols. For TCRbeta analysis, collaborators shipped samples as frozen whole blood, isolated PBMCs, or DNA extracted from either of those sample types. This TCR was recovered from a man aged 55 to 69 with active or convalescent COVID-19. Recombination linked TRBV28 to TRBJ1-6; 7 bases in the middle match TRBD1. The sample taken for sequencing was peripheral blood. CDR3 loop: CASSPLGTVTYNSPLHF. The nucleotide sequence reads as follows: TGTGCCAGCAGTCCATTGGGGACAGTCACCTATAATTCACCCCTCCACTTT.